This T cell receptor (beta chain) was identified in a study of blood T cell repertoires in COVID-19. Germline-derived CDR1 and CDR2 are LNHDA and SQIVND (reference sequence). The CDR3 runs to 14 residues. With V trimmed by 6 bases and J by 6 bases, 6 bases remained unmatched. The assay was immunoSEQ multiplex PCR, and TCRdb's table has in-frame clones only and misses some. The sample shows more than 200,000 clones, around 89% of them seen only once. Source material: PBMCs or T cells enriched from blood (not recorded which). The clonotype originates from a woman between 25 and 40 years old who had recovered from COVID-19. The V gene is TRBV19, the J gene TRBJ2-7; 12 nucleotides line up with TRBD1. This chain's CDR3 is CASSDGTGGGEQYF. The CDR3 DNA reads TGTGCCAGTAGCGACGGGACAGGGGGCGGCGAGCAGTACTTC.